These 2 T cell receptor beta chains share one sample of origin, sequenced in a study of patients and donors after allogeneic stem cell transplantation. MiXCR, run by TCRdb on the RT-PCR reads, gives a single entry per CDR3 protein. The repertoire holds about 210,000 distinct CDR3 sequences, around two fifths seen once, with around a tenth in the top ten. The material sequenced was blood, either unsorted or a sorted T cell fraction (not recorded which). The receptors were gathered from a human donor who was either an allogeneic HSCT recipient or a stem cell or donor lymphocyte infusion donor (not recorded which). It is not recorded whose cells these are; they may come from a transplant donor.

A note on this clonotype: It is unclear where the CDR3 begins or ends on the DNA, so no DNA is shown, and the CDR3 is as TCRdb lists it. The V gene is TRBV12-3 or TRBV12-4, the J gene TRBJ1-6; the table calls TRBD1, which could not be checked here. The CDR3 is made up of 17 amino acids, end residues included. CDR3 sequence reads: CASSFLAGAEYNSPLHF.

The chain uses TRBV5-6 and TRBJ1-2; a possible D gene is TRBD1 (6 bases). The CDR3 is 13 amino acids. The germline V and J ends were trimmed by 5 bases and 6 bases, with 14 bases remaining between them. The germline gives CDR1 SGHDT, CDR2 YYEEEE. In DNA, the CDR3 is TGTGCCAGCAGGAACGGCAGGGGACATGGCTACACCTTC. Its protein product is CASRNGRGHGYTF.